Below, 20 T cell receptor beta chains from the same sample are listed, as sequenced in a study of blood T cell repertoires in COVID-19. The data were produced by immunoSEQ multiplex PCR, yet TCRdb's version contains in-frame clones alone and is incomplete. The repertoire holds approximately 270,000 clones, with about 85% as singletons. Sample: peripheral blood. The receptors originated from a human donor with COVID-19, enrolled during active disease. The donor label of this sample is uncertain.

V gene TRBV30 combines with J gene TRBJ1-6; D possibly corresponds to TRBD1 (6 bases). V was clipped by 2 bases and J by 0 bases, with 11 bases between them. The CDR3 extends over 16 amino acids. Germline assignment: CDR1 GTSNPN and CDR2 SVGIG (reference sequence). The CDR3, as DNA: TGTGCCTGGAGTTTAGGGGGAACCTCCTATAATTCACCCCTCCACTTT. Encoded protein: CAWSLGGTSYNSPLHF.

V usage is TRBV18 and J usage is TRBJ2-6; D is perhaps TRBD2 (5 bases). The CDR3 contains 15 residues. V was cut by 2 bases and J by 0 bases, with 5 bases left in between. Per the germline V gene, CDR1 is KGHSH and CDR2 is LQKENI. The CDR3 DNA is TGTGCCAGCTCACCAGGGAGCTCTGGGGCCAACGTCCTGACTTTC. Its protein is CASSPGSSGANVLTF.

The gene calls are TRBV5-4 and TRBJ2-3; 9 bases are a match to TRBD1. The V gene's germline CDR1 is SGHNT and CDR2 YYREEE (reference sequence). V gave up 3 bases and J gave up 0 bases; unmatched junction bases: 8. The CDR3 has 17 amino acids. The CDR3 DNA reads TGTGCCAGCAGCTCCGTCCGACAGGGGGTGAGCACAGATACGCAGTATTTT. Its translation: CASSSVRQGVSTDTQYF.

The rearrangement joins TRBV29-1 to TRBJ2-7, with 10 bases matching TRBD2. CDR1 SQVTM and CDR2 ANQGSEA come from the germline V gene. V trimming: 4 bases; J trimming: 3 bases; junction bases outside the gene matches: 3. The CDR3 is 13 amino acids. The CDR3 reads CSVGASGSYEQYF. As DNA, the CDR3 is TGCAGCGTTGGGGCTAGCGGGAGCTACGAGCAGTACTTC.

This clone was counted once. The V gene is TRBV12-3 or TRBV12-4, the J gene TRBJ1-1; D remains ambiguous. This CDR3 is built from 10 residues. V shed 5 bases and J shed 5 bases, with 3 bases lying between them. The CDR3 region is CASSATEAFF. CDR3 coding DNA: TGTGCCAGCAGTGCGACTGAAGCTTTCTTT.

The chain has TRBV10-1 and TRBJ2-3, with 10 bases aligning to TRBD2. The CDR3 is made up of 16 amino acids. With 2 bases clipped from V and 4 bases from J, the junction kept 6 bases outside the gene matches. The germline V gene encodes CDR1 WNHNN and CDR2 SYGVQD (reference sequence). The DNA of the CDR3 is TGCGCCAGCAGTGAGAGGGTAGCGGGAGGCTCAGATACGCAGTATTTT. Protein: CASSERVAGGSDTQYF.

This chain links TRBV11-2 with TRBJ1-2, with TRBD1 identical over 9 bases. Germline CDR1 is SGHAT and CDR2 is FQNNGV. The CDR3 is 15 residues long. The J segment lost 3 bases and the V segment lost 5 bases, leaving 7 bases of the junction unmatched. The CDR3 loop is CASSLWTGEDYGYTF. The CDR3, as DNA: TGTGCCAGCAGCCTATGGACAGGGGAGGACTATGGCTACACCTTC.

The gene calls are TRBV6-1 and TRBJ2-1, with 11 bases aligning to TRBD2. This CDR3 comprises 19 residues. Germline V CDR1 and CDR2: MNHNS, SASEGT. V trimming: 0 bases; J trimming: 8 bases; junction bases outside the gene matches: 15. In nucleotides, the CDR3 is TGTGCCAGCAGTGAAGCGGAACTAGCGGGAGAGGGGCGAAAGGATGAGCAGTTCTTC. Translated: CASSEAELAGEGRKDEQFF.

V usage is TRBV19 and J usage is TRBJ2-5, with 7 nucleotides matching TRBD2. CDR1 is LNHDA, CDR2 SQIVND, per germline (reference sequence). The CDR3 length is 16 residues. J gave up 4 bases and V 4 bases, and 12 bases lay outside the gene matches. CDR3 in DNA: TGTGCCAGTAGTAAGGGAGGGGCGGCCAGGGTAGAGACCCAGTACTTC. Translated, it gives CASSKGGAARVETQYF.

This clone was seen just once. The J gene is TRBJ2-1, the V gene TRBV5-1, with 16 positions matching TRBD2. This CDR3 is built from 19 residues. CDR1 and CDR2 from the germline V gene are SGHRS and YFSETQ. V dropped 4 bases and J dropped 0; count of bases not matched to a gene: 7. The CDR3 bases are TGCGCCAGCAGCAAGGGACTAGCGGGAGGGATCAGCTCCTACAATGAGCAGTTCTTC. Amino acids: CASSKGLAGGISSYNEQFF.

V and J are TRBV5-4 and TRBJ1-2; D is possibly TRBD1 (6 bases). Trimming left V 5 bases short and J 2 bases short, with 13 bases between. Germline V gene lookup returns CDR1 SGHNT and CDR2 YYREEE (reference sequence). The CDR3 spans 14 residues. CDR3 DNA: TGTGCCAGCAGTCACAGGGCTCCGAACTATGGCTACACCTTC. Translating gives CASSHRAPNYGYTF.

The chain recombines TRBV6-1 with TRBJ1-4; D not certain. The germline V gene has CDR1 MNHNS and CDR2 SASEGT. Trimming left V 2 bases short and J 0 bases short, with 13 bases between. The CDR3 covers 17 residues. CDR3 in DNA: TGTGCCAGCAGTGAAATCGTTGACACCTCAACTAATGAAAAACTGTTTTTT. It yields the protein CASSEIVDTSTNEKLFF.

This clone turned up a few times. The gene calls are TRBV7-8 and TRBJ1-5; D possibly corresponds to TRBD1 (5 bases). Trimming took off 2 bases at V and 2 bases at J, with 7 bases between the two ends. Germline V gene lookup returns CDR1 SGHVS and CDR2 FQNEAQ. CDR3 length: 14 residues. The CDR3 DNA sequence: TGTGCCAGCAGCTTAATCAGGGGCAATCAGCCCCAGCATTTT. Translated, it gives CASSLIRGNQPQHF. Full variable domain (rest looked up from reference TRBV7-8 and TRBJ1-5): GAGVSQSPRYKVAKRGQDVALRCDPISGHVSLFWYQQALGQGPEFLTYFQNEAQLDKSGLPSDRFFAERPEGSVSTLKIQRTQQEDSAVYLCASSLIRGNQPQHFGDGTRLSIL.

This clone turned up a few times. The V call is TRBV10-3, the J call TRBJ2-1, with TRBD2 identical over 8 bases. V shed 8 bases, J shed 6 bases, and the junction held 12 bases outside the gene matches. Germline CDR1 and CDR2: ENHRY and SYGVKD. This CDR3 comprises 15 residues. CDR3 protein: CAILTGGGSINEQFF. CDR3 bases: TGTGCCATCCTCACGGGGGGGGGCTCTATCAATGAGCAGTTCTTC.

The CDR3 DNA reads as TGTGCCAGCAGGCCTGCTTCGGTCACTGAAGCTTTCTTT. It encodes CASRPASVTEAFF. This chain connects TRBV28 to TRBJ1-1; D is unclear. Trimming removed 6 bases at V and 4 bases at J, with 12 bases between. This CDR3 is built from 13 residues. The germline CDR1 and CDR2 sequences are MDHEN and SYDVKM.

The V and J genes are TRBV30 and TRBJ1-4; 7 bases line up with TRBD1. The CDR3 loop spans 15 amino acids. J was trimmed by 7 bases and V by 5 bases; bases with no gene match: 13. CDR1 is GTSNPN, CDR2 SVGIG, per germline (reference sequence). The CDR3 region has the DNA TGTGCCTGGGCAATCGAGGGGACAGAATCTGAAAAACTGTTTTTT. It yields the protein CAWAIEGTESEKLFF.

The chain employs TRBV7-3 and TRBJ1-1, with a tentative D call TRBD1 (5 bases). The germline V and J ends were trimmed by 2 bases and 4 bases, with 8 bases remaining between them. The CDR3 contains 13 residues. Germline V gives CDR1 SGHTA, CDR2 FQGTGA. The CDR3 DNA follows: TGTGCCAGCAGCTTACAGGGCCCCACTGAAGCTTTCTTT. It is translated as CASSLQGPTEAFF.

The CDR3 bases are TGTGCCAGCAGTCTCCCGGGACAGGGAGATGGCTACACCTTC. Encoded protein: CASSLPGQGDGYTF. The V and J genes are TRBV28 and TRBJ1-2; the match to TRBD1 covers 9 bases. Germline values: CDR1 MDHEN, CDR2 SYDVKM. With 5 bases clipped from V and 6 bases from J, the junction kept 7 bases outside the gene matches. The CDR3 has 14 residues.

This sequence joins TRBV4-3 and TRBJ2-1; TRBD2 aligns across 9 bases. The CDR3 runs 19 residues. Germline loops: CDR1 LGHNA, CDR2 YSLEER. Trimming took 0 bases from V and 4 from J; bases not matched to a gene: 13. The CDR3 DNA reads as TGCGCCAGCAGCCAAGAAAGGTTTGAAGCGGGAGGTTCATACAATGAGCAGTTCTTC. It specifies CASSQERFEAGGSYNEQFF.

CDR3 residues: CAWSGTGGDNEQFF. The CDR3 region has the DNA TGTGCCTGGAGTGGGACAGGGGGTGACAATGAGCAGTTCTTC. The chain has TRBV30 and TRBJ2-1; TRBD1 aligns across 10 bases. Germline CDR1 GTSNPN, CDR2 SVGIG (reference sequence). There are 14 residues in the CDR3. With V trimmed by 1 base and J by 5 bases, 2 bases remained unmatched.